This T cell receptor beta chain is from a study of Graves' ophthalmopathy and Graves' hyperthyroidism. The V and J ends lost 7 bases and 2 bases respectively, with 14 bases between them. Germline loops: CDR1 KGHDR, CDR2 SFDVKD. This CDR3 spans 15 amino acids. For repertoire sequencing, the TCR beta CDR3 regions were amplified from RNA transcripts. HTBI-primed RT-PCR formed the first round, and a multiplex PCR formed the second. TCRdb called the multiplex PCR reads again in MiXCR, with one record for every CDR3 protein. This table has around 670,000 distinct CDR3 sequences, 40% appearing once. The sequenced sample consisted of peripheral blood. The chain recombines TRBV24-1 with TRBJ1-5; no reliable D call. This receptor was identified in an adult man with Graves' ophthalmopathy. In DNA form, the CDR3 reads TGTGCCACCAGCGTCCAAGCCTCGGGCAATCAGCCCCAGCATTTT. Protein: CATSVQASGNQPQHF.